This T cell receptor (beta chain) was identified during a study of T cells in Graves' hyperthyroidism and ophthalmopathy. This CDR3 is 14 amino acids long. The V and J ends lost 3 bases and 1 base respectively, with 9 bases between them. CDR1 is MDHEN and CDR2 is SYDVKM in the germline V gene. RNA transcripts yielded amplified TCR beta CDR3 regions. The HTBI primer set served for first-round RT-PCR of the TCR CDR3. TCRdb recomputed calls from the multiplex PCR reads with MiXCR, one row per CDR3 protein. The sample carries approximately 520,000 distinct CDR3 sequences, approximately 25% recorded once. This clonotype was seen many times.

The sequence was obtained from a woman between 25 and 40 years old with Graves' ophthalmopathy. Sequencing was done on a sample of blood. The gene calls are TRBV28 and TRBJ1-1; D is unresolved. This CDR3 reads CASSFFPGNTEAFF. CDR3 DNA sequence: TGTGCCAGCAGTTTCTTCCCGGGGAACACTGAAGCTTTCTTT.